This is a list of T cell receptor beta chains from one sample in a study of T-cell memory formation after mild COVID-19. TCRdb reanalysed the 5' RACE reads using MiXCR and keeps one entry per CDR3 protein. Of approximately 270,000 distinct CDR3 sequences listed, about 17% are singletons. What was sequenced was PBMCs or a T cell subset sorted from them (not recorded which). All receptors derive from a man younger than 35 who had mild COVID-19 (a few samples of this study predate the infection). Cell type and time point are not known. Both conserved end residues are part of each CDR3. The order of the fields is CDR3 length, V gene, J gene, D gene, clone size, CDR3 DNA, CDR3 protein. The D gene is left open where the match is weak. Rows give clone size only sometimes, using once, few, many, or a class for an expanded clone.

length: 13
V: TRBV10-3
J: TRBJ1-1
D: -
size: -
DNA: TGTGCCATCAGCGGACAGCAGAACACTGAAGCTTTCTTT
CDR3: CAISGQQNTEAFF

length: 13
V: TRBV19
J: TRBJ2-1
D: -
size: few
DNA: TGTGCCAGTAGTACGCGACCCCTGGGTGAGCAGTTCTTC
CDR3: CASSTRPLGEQFF

length: 15
V: TRBV29-1
J: TRBJ2-2
D: TRBD1
size: -
DNA: TGCAGCGTTGAAGGGACAGGGTGGGACACCGGGGAGCTGTTTTTT
CDR3: CSVEGTGWDTGELFF

length: 14
V: TRBV14
J: TRBJ2-1
D: -
size: few
DNA: TGTGCCAGCAGCCAAGACAAACTCTACAATGAGCAGTTCTTC
CDR3: CASSQDKLYNEQFF

length: 15
V: TRBV12-3/TRBV12-4
J: TRBJ2-3
D: TRBD2
size: -
DNA: TGTGCCAGCAGTTTCGGTGGCGGGGGGGCAGATACGCAGTATTTT
CDR3: CASSFGGGGADTQYF

length: 15
V: TRBV15
J: TRBJ1-5
D: -
size: -
DNA: TGTGCCACCAGCAGGAACCTGGACACCTATCAGCCCCAGCATTTT
CDR3: CATSRNLDTYQPQHF

length: 20
V: TRBV4-3
J: TRBJ1-1
D: TRBD1
size: -
DNA: TGCGCCAGCAGCCAATCGTCCCGGGACAGGGTTCGGGTTATGAACACTGAAGCTTTCTTT
CDR3: CASSQSSRDRVRVMNTEAFF

length: 15
V: TRBV4-1
J: TRBJ2-3
D: TRBD2
size: -
DNA: TGCGCCAGCAGCCGGGAGGGCGGGGCCCCAGATACGCAGTATTTT
CDR3: CASSREGGAPDTQYF

length: 16
V: TRBV7-2
J: TRBJ1-4
D: TRBD1
size: few
DNA: TGTGCCAGCAGCGCTTCACCGGGACAGGGGAGTGAAAAACTGTTTTTT
CDR3: CASSASPGQGSEKLFF

length: 14
V: TRBV10-3
J: TRBJ1-2
D: -
size: few
DNA: TGTGCCATCAGTGAGAGCAGGGTGAACTATGGCTACACCTTC
CDR3: CAISESRVNYGYTF

length: 14
V: TRBV19
J: TRBJ1-6
D: -
size: -
DNA: TGTGCCAGTAAAGCCACCTTGGGAAATTCACCCCTCCACTTT
CDR3: CASKATLGNSPLHF

length: 12
V: TRBV2
J: TRBJ2-1
D: -
size: many
DNA: TGTGCCAGCAGGAGGGGGGGGGATGAGCAGTTCTTC
CDR3: CASRRGGDEQFF

length: 12
V: TRBV29-1
J: TRBJ1-2
D: -
size: few
DNA: TGCAGTCCGCAAAGTGATAGCCTTGGTTACACCTTC
CDR3: CSPQSDSLGYTF

length: 16
V: TRBV12-3/TRBV12-4
J: TRBJ2-1
D: TRBD2
size: -
DNA: TGTGCCAGCAGTGGACGGACTAGCCGCACCTACAATGAGCAGTTCTTC
CDR3: CASSGRTSRTYNEQFF

length: 15
V: TRBV2
J: TRBJ2-3
D: -
size: -
DNA: TGTGCCAGCAATCAGGGGGGCGTACGCACAGATACGCAGTATTTT
CDR3: CASNQGGVRTDTQYF

length: 15
V: TRBV5-1
J: TRBJ1-1
D: TRBD1
size: few
DNA: TGCGCCAGCAGCTTATCTCCAGGGGGCCACACTGAAGCTTTCTTT
CDR3: CASSLSPGGHTEAFF

length: 12
V: TRBV7-2
J: TRBJ2-2
D: TRBD2
size: -
DNA: TGTGCCAGCGCGGGAGGCACCGGGGAGCTGTTTTTT
CDR3: CASAGGTGELFF

length: 13
V: TRBV19
J: TRBJ2-2
D: -
size: once
DNA: TGTGCCAGCAAAAGACCCGCGACCGGGGAGCTGTTTTTT
CDR3: CASKRPATGELFF

length: 14
V: TRBV20-1
J: TRBJ2-7
D: TRBD1
size: few
DNA: TGCAGTGCCCGCACAGGGGCCAGCTCCTACGAGCAGTACTTC
CDR3: CSARTGASSYEQYF

length: 15
V: TRBV29-1
J: TRBJ2-4
D: -
size: many
DNA: TGCAGCGTTGAAGATCCGGTGCGAGCTTCGAACATTCAGTACTTC
CDR3: CSVEDPVRASNIQYF

length: 14
V: TRBV7-2
J: TRBJ1-1
D: -
size: -
DNA: TGTGCCAGCAGCATTTACAGGGTGAACACTGAAGCTTTCTTT
CDR3: CASSIYRVNTEAFF

length: 18
V: TRBV6-5
J: TRBJ2-1
D: TRBD1
size: few
DNA: TGTGCCAGCAGTTACTCGAAGGAGGAGGACAGGGGGTACAATGAGCAGTTCTTC
CDR3: CASSYSKEEDRGYNEQFF

length: 16
V: TRBV4-3
J: TRBJ2-5
D: -
size: -
DNA: TGCGCCAGCAGCCATCAATACCGGGGTCAAGGAGAGACCCAGTACTTC
CDR3: CASSHQYRGQGETQYF

length: 18
V: TRBV12-3/TRBV12-4
J: TRBJ1-1
D: -
size: -
DNA: TGTGCCAGCAGTTTAGCGCTGGGGGCGCGGGGATTGAACACTGAAGCTTTCTTT
CDR3: CASSLALGARGLNTEAFF

length: 17
V: TRBV13
J: TRBJ2-4
D: TRBD2
size: few
DNA: TGTGCCAGCAGCCCGGGGGGGCGTCGGATAGCCAAAAACATTCAGTACTTC
CDR3: CASSPGGRRIAKNIQYF

length: 16
V: TRBV4-3
J: TRBJ1-1
D: TRBD1
size: -
DNA: TGCGCCAGCAGCCCTCTTTCAGGGGGCTTGGGGACTGAAGCTTTCTTT
CDR3: CASSPLSGGLGTEAFF

length: 14
V: TRBV23-1
J: TRBJ2-5
D: -
size: few
DNA: TGCGCCAGCAGTCCTGTGGGGGCCCAAGAGACCCAGTACTTC
CDR3: CASSPVGAQETQYF

length: 14
V: TRBV6-6
J: TRBJ2-3
D: -
size: many
DNA: TGTGCCAGCAGCTCCAACCTCGGCCCAGATACGCAGTATTTT
CDR3: CASSSNLGPDTQYF

length: 18
V: TRBV23-1
J: TRBJ2-5
D: -
size: -
DNA: TGCGCCAGCAGTCACCGACCAATTCGACAGGAAACAAGAGAGACCCAGTACTTC
CDR3: CASSHRPIRQETRETQYF

length: 14
V: TRBV5-1
J: TRBJ1-2
D: -
size: -
DNA: TGCGCCAGCAGCTGGGACCTGGGAGGATATGGCTACACCTTC
CDR3: CASSWDLGGYGYTF

length: 15
V: TRBV12-3/TRBV12-4
J: TRBJ1-5
D: -
size: few
DNA: TGTGCCAGCACCCCTGGAGGGGTTGGAAATCAGCCCCAGCATTTT
CDR3: CASTPGGVGNQPQHF

length: 16
V: TRBV4-2
J: TRBJ2-3
D: -
size: -
DNA: TGTGCCAGCAGCCAAGCGGGGTGGGAGAGCACAGATACGCAGTATTTT
CDR3: CASSQAGWESTDTQYF

length: 14
V: TRBV25-1
J: TRBJ1-4
D: -
size: few
DNA: TGTGCCAGCAGTGAATCCGCAACTAATGAAAAACTGTTTTTT
CDR3: CASSESATNEKLFF

length: 13
V: TRBV6-2/TRBV6-3
J: TRBJ2-1
D: -
size: -
DNA: TGTGCCAGCAGTTACTTGGTCGAATATGAGCAGTTCTTC
CDR3: CASSYLVEYEQFF

length: 16
V: TRBV9
J: TRBJ2-2
D: -
size: few
DNA: TGTGCCAGCAGCGTAGATCCGCGGGGGAACACCGGGGAGCTGTTTTTT
CDR3: CASSVDPRGNTGELFF

length: 14
V: TRBV3-1
J: TRBJ2-2
D: -
size: few
DNA: TGTGCCAGCAGCCGAGGGGTTCACACCGGGGAGCTGTTTTTT
CDR3: CASSRGVHTGELFF

length: 14
V: TRBV24-1
J: TRBJ1-5
D: -
size: -
DNA: TGTGCCACCAGTGATTTGCAAATCGGTAGTCCCCAGCATTTT
CDR3: CATSDLQIGSPQHF

length: 11
V: TRBV7-2
J: TRBJ2-5
D: -
size: many
DNA: TGTGCCAGCAGCCCCCTAGAGACCCAGTACTTC
CDR3: CASSPLETQYF

length: 14
V: TRBV7-2
J: TRBJ2-5
D: TRBD1
size: many
DNA: TGTGCCAGCAGCTTACCGCAACACAGGGGTACCCAGTACTTC
CDR3: CASSLPQHRGTQYF

length: 15
V: TRBV4-3
J: TRBJ1-5
D: -
size: -
DNA: TGCGCCAGCAGCCAAGATGGGCTACTCAATCAGCCCCAGCATTTT
CDR3: CASSQDGLLNQPQHF

length: 16
V: TRBV5-1
J: TRBJ2-2
D: -
size: -
DNA: TGCGCCAGCAGCGAAGAACACCTAGGGGTGGCCGGGGAGCTGTTTTTT
CDR3: CASSEEHLGVAGELFF

length: 14
V: TRBV7-9
J: TRBJ1-1
D: TRBD1
size: -
DNA: TGTGCCAGCAGCTGGGGGACAGCGCGGACTGAAGCTTTCTTT
CDR3: CASSWGTARTEAFF

length: 12
V: TRBV10-2
J: TRBJ2-1
D: -
size: few
DNA: TGCGCCAGCAGTGAGTCCCCCAATGAGCAGTTCTTC
CDR3: CASSESPNEQFF

length: 14
V: TRBV3-1
J: TRBJ1-2
D: -
size: few
DNA: TGTGCCAGCAGCCGCCAACTGGGGGCGGGTGGCTACACCTTC
CDR3: CASSRQLGAGGYTF

length: 13
V: TRBV29-1
J: TRBJ1-1
D: -
size: -
DNA: TGCAGCGTTGTTCTCCAGCTTAACACTGAAGCTTTCTTT
CDR3: CSVVLQLNTEAFF

length: 18
V: TRBV5-1
J: TRBJ1-1
D: -
size: many
DNA: TGCGCCAGCAGCTTGGCCGACGCCCAGCATCGCATGAACACTGAAGCTTTCTTT
CDR3: CASSLADAQHRMNTEAFF

length: 15
V: TRBV12-3/TRBV12-4
J: TRBJ2-2
D: TRBD2
size: -
DNA: TGTGCCAGCAGGGGACTAGCGGGTTGGACCGGGGAGCTGTTTTTT
CDR3: CASRGLAGWTGELFF

length: 16
V: TRBV4-3
J: TRBJ2-2
D: -
size: -
DNA: TGCGCCAGCAGCCAAGAAGGGCGGGCGAACACCGGGGAGCTGTTTTTT
CDR3: CASSQEGRANTGELFF

length: 15
V: TRBV6-5
J: TRBJ1-4
D: -
size: few
DNA: TGTGCCAGCACCGGGCGGCATACAACTAATGAAAAACTGTTTTTT
CDR3: CASTGRHTTNEKLFF

length: 12
V: TRBV24-1
J: TRBJ2-1
D: -
size: -
DNA: TGTGCCACCTGGAACCCCGACAATGAGCAGTTCTTC
CDR3: CATWNPDNEQFF

length: 15
V: TRBV7-7
J: TRBJ2-6
D: -
size: -
DNA: TGTGCCAGCAGCAAGGGGGGGCTAGGGGCCAACGTCCTGACTTTC
CDR3: CASSKGGLGANVLTF

length: 14
V: TRBV20-1
J: TRBJ2-2
D: -
size: many
DNA: TGCAGTGCTTGGGAACAGACGAACACCGGGGAGCTGTTTTTT
CDR3: CSAWEQTNTGELFF

length: 15
V: TRBV3-1
J: TRBJ2-5
D: TRBD1
size: -
DNA: TGTGCCAGCAGCGGGGGGACAGGGAGGCGAGAGACCCAGTACTTC
CDR3: CASSGGTGRRETQYF

length: 17
V: TRBV5-1
J: TRBJ2-5
D: TRBD2
size: many
DNA: TGCGCCAGCAGCTCCAGGACTAGCGGGGGAGTAAGCGAGACCCAGTACTTC
CDR3: CASSSRTSGGVSETQYF

length: 14
V: TRBV15
J: TRBJ1-1
D: -
size: -
DNA: TGTGCCACCACACCAGGGACCGCAAACACTGAAGCTTTCTTT
CDR3: CATTPGTANTEAFF